The 2 T cell receptor beta chains below all came from one sample that was sequenced in a study of neurological immune-mediated disorders (dated by TCRdb to about 2019). Library generation was performed with 5' RACE. The sequencer was an Illumina HiSeq 2500. TCRdb's own reprocessing of the public reads used fastp at Q25 and MiXCR and kept productive beta chains. For every CDR3 protein sequence, its rows merge into one entry that carries the most common genes and DNA. The sample table lists approximately 23,000 distinct CDR3 sequences, 8.5% to 12% of them with a count of one. Jointly, the top ten make up about 22% of the sample. The sample consisted of PBMCs. These receptor sequences come from a woman aged 55-69 years with HTLV-1-associated myelopathy (HAM/TSP).

This clonotype was picked up many times. This rearrangement joins TRBV5-1 to TRBJ2-4, with 10 bases fitting TRBD2. Germline V gives CDR1 SGHRS, CDR2 YFSETQ. The CDR3 length is 17 residues. Germline trimming cut 0 bases from V and 6 bases from J; bases unmatched to any gene: 9. CDR3 region: CASSLARLAGAGNIQYF. In DNA, the CDR3 is TGCGCCAGCAGCTTGGCCAGGCTAGCGGGGGCTGGAAACATTCAGTACTTC.

The CDR3 nucleotides are TGTGCCAGCAGTGGGCTCTATAATTCACCCCTCCACTTT. It yields the protein CASSGLYNSPLHF. This chain joins TRBV6-1 and TRBJ1-6; D ambiguous. Deletions cut 4 bases from V and 3 bases from J, with 4 bases between. The CDR3 is 13 residues long. Germline V gene sequence: CDR1 MNHNS, CDR2 SASEGT.